This T cell receptor (beta chain) originates from a study of CD8+CD57+ T cells in acquired aplastic anemia. The TCR beta profiling, which covered VDJ combination and CDR3 sequence, was carried out using genomic DNA as the template. TCRdb reanalysed the reads using MiXCR and keeps one entry per CDR3 protein. This sample carries under 350,000 distinct CDR3 sequences, around three fifths of them seen once, and the ten largest clones take 1.3%. In this sample, this clonotype turned up many times. The CDR3 runs to 19 residues. V dropped 1 base and J dropped 1; count of bases not matched to a gene: 10. Germline values: CDR1 MGHRA, CDR2 YSYEKL. For sequencing, patients were chosen who had shown expansion of CD8+CD57+ cells by flow cytometry.

Material for sequencing was sorted CD4+, CD8+, or CD8+CD57+ T cells (not recorded which) from PBMCs. The genes are TRBV4-1 and TRBJ1-5; the match to TRBD1 covers 10 bases. The receptor was derived from a human donor with aplastic anemia. This CDR3 is CASSQASRDRGRSNQPQHF. The CDR3, as DNA: TGCGCCAGCAGCCAAGCGTCCCGGGACAGGGGACGGAGCAATCAGCCCCAGCATTTT.